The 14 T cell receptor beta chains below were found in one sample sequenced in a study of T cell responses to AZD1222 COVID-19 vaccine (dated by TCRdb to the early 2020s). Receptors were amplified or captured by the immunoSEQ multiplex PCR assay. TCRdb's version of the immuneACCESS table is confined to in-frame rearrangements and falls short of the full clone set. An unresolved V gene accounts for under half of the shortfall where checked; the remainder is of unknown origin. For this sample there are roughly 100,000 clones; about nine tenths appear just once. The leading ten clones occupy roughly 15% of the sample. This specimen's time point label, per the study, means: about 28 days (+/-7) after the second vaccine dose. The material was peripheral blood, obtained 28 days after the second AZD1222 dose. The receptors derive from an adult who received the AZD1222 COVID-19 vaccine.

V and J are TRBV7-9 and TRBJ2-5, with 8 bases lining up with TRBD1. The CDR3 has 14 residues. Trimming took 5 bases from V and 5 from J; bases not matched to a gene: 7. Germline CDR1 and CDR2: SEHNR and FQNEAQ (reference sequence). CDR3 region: CASSVGQGGETQYF. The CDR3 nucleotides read TGTGCCAGCAGCGTTGGACAGGGCGGGGAGACCCAGTACTTC.

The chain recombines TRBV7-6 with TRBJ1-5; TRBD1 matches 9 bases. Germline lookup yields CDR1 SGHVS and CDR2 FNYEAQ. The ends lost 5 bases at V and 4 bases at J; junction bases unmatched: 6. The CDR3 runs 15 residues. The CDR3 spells CASSAQTGGNQPQHF. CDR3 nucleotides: TGTGCCAGCAGCGCCCAGACAGGGGGAAATCAGCCCCAGCATTTT. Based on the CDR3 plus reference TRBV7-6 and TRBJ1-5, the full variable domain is GAGVSQSPRYKVTKRGQDVALRCDPISGHVSLYWYRQALGQGPEFLTYFNYEAQQDKSGLPNDRFSAERPEGSISTLTIQRTEQRDSAMYRCASSAQTGGNQPQHFGDGTRLSIL.

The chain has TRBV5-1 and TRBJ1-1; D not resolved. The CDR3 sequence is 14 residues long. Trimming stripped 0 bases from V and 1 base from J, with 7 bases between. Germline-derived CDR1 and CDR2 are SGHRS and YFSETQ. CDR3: CASSLEGQNTEAFF. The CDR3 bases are TGCGCCAGCAGCTTGGAAGGGCAGAACACTGAAGCTTTCTTT.

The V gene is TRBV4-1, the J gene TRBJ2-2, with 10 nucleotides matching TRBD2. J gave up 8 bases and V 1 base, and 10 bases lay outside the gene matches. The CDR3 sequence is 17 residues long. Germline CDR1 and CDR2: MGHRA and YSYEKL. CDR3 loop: CASSQGTSGKIFGELFF. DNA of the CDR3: TGCGCCAGCAGCCAAGGCACTAGCGGGAAAATTTTTGGGGAGCTGTTTTTT.

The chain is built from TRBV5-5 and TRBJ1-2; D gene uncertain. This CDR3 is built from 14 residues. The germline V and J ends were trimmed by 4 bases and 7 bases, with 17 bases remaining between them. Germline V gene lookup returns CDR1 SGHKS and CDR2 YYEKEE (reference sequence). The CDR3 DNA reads TGTGCCAGCAGCATCCACAATAATCTGTCTGGCTACACCTTC. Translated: CASSIHNNLSGYTF.

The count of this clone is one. The CDR3 region has the DNA TGTGCCAGCAGCTTCGACAGGGGGTATGGGGCCAACGTCCTGACTTTC. Its translation: CASSFDRGYGANVLTF. The chain carries TRBV5-4 and TRBJ2-6; 9 bases are shared with TRBD1. From germline, CDR1 is SGHNT and CDR2 YYREEE (reference sequence). This CDR3 comprises 16 residues. Trimming cost V 2 bases and J 3 bases; bases outside gene matches: 3.

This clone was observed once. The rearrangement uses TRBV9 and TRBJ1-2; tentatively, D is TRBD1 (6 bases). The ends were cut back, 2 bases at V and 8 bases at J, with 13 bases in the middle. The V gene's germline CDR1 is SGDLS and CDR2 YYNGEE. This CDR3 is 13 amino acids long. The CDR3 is CASSVGGAGGYTF. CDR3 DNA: TGTGCCAGCAGCGTGGGGGGCGCGGGAGGCTACACCTTC.

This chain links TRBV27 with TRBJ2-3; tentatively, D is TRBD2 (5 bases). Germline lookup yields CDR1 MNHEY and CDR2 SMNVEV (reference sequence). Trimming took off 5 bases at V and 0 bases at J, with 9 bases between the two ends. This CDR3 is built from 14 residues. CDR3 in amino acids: CASSPRTSTDTQYF. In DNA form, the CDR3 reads TGTGCCAGCAGTCCTCGGACTAGCACAGATACGCAGTATTTT.

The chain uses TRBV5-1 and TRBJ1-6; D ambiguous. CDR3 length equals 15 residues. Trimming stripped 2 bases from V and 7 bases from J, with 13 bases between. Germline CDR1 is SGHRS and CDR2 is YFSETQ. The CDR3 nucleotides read TGCGCCAGCAGCTTCACCGCGAACCTGAATTCACCCCTCCACTTT. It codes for CASSFTANLNSPLHF.

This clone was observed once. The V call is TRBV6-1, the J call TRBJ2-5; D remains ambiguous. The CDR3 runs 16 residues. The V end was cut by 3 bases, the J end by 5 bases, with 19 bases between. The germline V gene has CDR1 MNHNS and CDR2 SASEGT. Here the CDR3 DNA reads TGTGCCAGCAGTGAGGGCAGGTTAGGGCTCAGGGAGACCCAGTACTTC. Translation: CASSEGRLGLRETQYF.

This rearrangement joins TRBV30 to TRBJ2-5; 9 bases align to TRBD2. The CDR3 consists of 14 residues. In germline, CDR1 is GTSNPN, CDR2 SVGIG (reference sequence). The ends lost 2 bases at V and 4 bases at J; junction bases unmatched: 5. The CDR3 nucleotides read TGTGCCTGGAGTCCCGGGACTAGCAGAGAGACCCAGTACTTC. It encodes CAWSPGTSRETQYF.

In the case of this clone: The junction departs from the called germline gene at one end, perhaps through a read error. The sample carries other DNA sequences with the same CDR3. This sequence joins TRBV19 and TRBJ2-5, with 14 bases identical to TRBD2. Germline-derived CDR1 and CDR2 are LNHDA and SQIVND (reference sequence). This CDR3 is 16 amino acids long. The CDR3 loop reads CASSMGTSGRGETQYF. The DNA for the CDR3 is TGTGCTAGTAGTATGGGGACTAGCGGGAGAGGGGAGACCCAGTACTTC. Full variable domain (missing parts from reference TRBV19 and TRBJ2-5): DGGITQSPKYLFRKEGQNVTLSCEQNLNHDAMYWYRQDPGQGLRLIYYSQIVNDFQKGDIAEGYSVSREKKESFPLTVTSAQKNPTAFYLCASSMGTSGRGETQYFGPGTRLLVL.

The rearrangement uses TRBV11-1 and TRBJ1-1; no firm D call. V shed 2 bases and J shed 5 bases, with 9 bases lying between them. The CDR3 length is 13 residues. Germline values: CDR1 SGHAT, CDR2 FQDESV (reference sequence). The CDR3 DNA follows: TGTGCCAGCAGCTTACAATCGGAAACTGAAGCTTTCTTT. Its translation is CASSLQSETEAFF.

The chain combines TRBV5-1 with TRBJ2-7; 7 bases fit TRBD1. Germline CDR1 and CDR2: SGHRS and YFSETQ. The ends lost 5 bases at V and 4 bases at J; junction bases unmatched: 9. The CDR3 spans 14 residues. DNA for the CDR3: TGCGCCAGCAGTTCGCAGGGGGATCAGTACGAGCAGTACTTC. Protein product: CASSSQGDQYEQYF.